Listed here are 20 T cell receptor beta chains from one sample, sequenced in a study of shared clonotypes between healthy human individuals. Here immunoSEQ multiplex PCR was the method, and the copy in TCRdb shows in-frame clones only, minus some. The table has around 370,000 clones, approximately 97% seen once. Material for sequencing was memory CD8+ T cells sorted from blood. Subset denoted: CD45RO+ cells pooled with CCR7-negative TemRA cells. Receptors originate from a man aged 30-40 years in good health.

The V call is TRBV5-6, the J call TRBJ2-5; D unresolved. The V gene's germline CDR1 is SGHDT and CDR2 YYEEEE. V dropped 0 bases and J dropped 5 bases, with 11 bases sitting between them. The length of the CDR3 is 14 residues. The CDR3 nucleotides read TGTGCCAGCAGCTTGGTTTACGGATACGAGACCCAGTACTTC. Its translation: CASSLVYGYETQYF.

This chain uses TRBV28 with TRBJ2-7; D possibly uses TRBD1 or TRBD2 (5 bases each). The CDR3 is 12 amino acids. CDR1 and CDR2 (germline): MDHEN, SYDVKM. Between the trimmed V and J ends, which lost 6 bases and 2 bases, there was a span of 8 bases. CDR3 sequence reads: CASRKGPYEQYF. Written as DNA, the CDR3 is TGTGCCAGCAGAAAGGGACCCTACGAGCAGTACTTC.

The genes are TRBV28 and TRBJ1-5; D gene ambiguous. Germline V CDR1 and CDR2: MDHEN, SYDVKM. This CDR3 is 13 amino acids long. V lost 3 bases to trimming and J lost 6 bases, with 9 bases between them. The CDR3 here is CASSLTGVQPQHF. CDR3 sequence (DNA): TGTGCCAGCAGTTTGACCGGGGTTCAGCCCCAGCATTTT.

V usage is TRBV5-1 and J usage is TRBJ2-7; D possibly uses TRBD1 or TRBD2 (7 bases each). CDR1 is SGHRS, CDR2 YFSETQ, per germline. The length of the CDR3 is 14 residues. Trimming stripped 3 bases from V and 6 bases from J, with 16 bases between. The CDR3 DNA reads as TGCGCCAGCAGCTCGACGACAGGGAGGGTCGAGCAGTACTTC. Translated, it gives CASSSTTGRVEQYF.

J is TRBJ2-5 and V is TRBV4-1; 8 positions agree with TRBD2. Losses at the gene ends were 5 bases for V and 5 bases for J; bases not matched to a gene: 10. Germline V gene lookup returns CDR1 MGHRA and CDR2 YSYEKL. The CDR3 sequence is 15 residues long. The CDR3 region is CASSSVAGFRETQYF. CDR3 DNA: TGCGCCAGCAGCTCTGTAGCGGGATTTCGCGAGACCCAGTACTTC.

The chain links TRBV9 to TRBJ2-7; TRBD2 matches 12 bases. Germline V lookup: CDR1 SGDLS, CDR2 YYNGEE. The CDR3 is 16 residues long. J gave up 3 bases and V 3 bases, and 7 bases lay outside the gene matches. The CDR3 protein is CASSASGTSGLYEQYF. Written as DNA, the CDR3 is TGTGCCAGCAGCGCCTCCGGGACTAGCGGGCTCTACGAGCAGTACTTC. The entire variable domain, with the rest obtained from reference TRBV9 and TRBJ2-7, is as follows: DSGVTQTPKHLITATGQRVTLRCSPRSGDLSVYWYQQSLDQGLQFLIQYYNGEERAKGNILERFSAQQFPDLHSELNLSSLELGDSALYFCASSASGTSGLYEQYFGPGTRLTVT.

This clone occurred once. The sample holds other DNA sequences that translate to the same CDR3. This rearrangement joins TRBV20-1 to TRBJ2-7; no reliable D call. Trimming removed 5 bases at V and 3 bases at J, with 8 bases between. This CDR3 spans 11 amino acids. CDR1 is DFQATT and CDR2 is SNEGSKA in the germline V gene (reference sequence). The CDR3 is CSARLGYEQYF. CDR3 DNA: TGCAGTGCTCGACTTGGCTACGAGCAGTACTTC.

The V and J genes are TRBV19 and TRBJ2-5, with D uncertain. Trimming took off 1 base at V and 7 bases at J, with 7 bases between the two ends. Germline-derived CDR1 and CDR2 are LNHDA and SQIVND (reference sequence). The CDR3 is 12 residues long. The CDR3 coding sequence is TGTGCCAGTAGTATAGGGTTAGGGACCCAGTACTTC. This codes for CASSIGLGTQYF.

The CDR3 here is CATNDRVDTEAFF. The CDR3, as DNA: TGTGCCACCAACGACAGGGTGGACACTGAAGCTTTCTTT. The V gene is TRBV15, the J gene TRBJ1-1; TRBD1 matches at 7 bases. The CDR3 has 13 residues. Looked up from germline, CDR1 is LNHNV and CDR2 is YYDKDF (reference sequence). V dropped 7 bases and J dropped 3; count of bases not matched to a gene: 5.

In regard to this clone: The identical CDR3 is also encoded by other nucleotide sequences in the sample. The chain recombines TRBV9 with TRBJ2-5; D is uncertain. V was clipped by 0 bases and J by 4 bases, with 10 bases between them. The CDR3 is 14 amino acids. Germline CDR1 and CDR2: SGDLS and YYNGEE. The CDR3 reads CASSVGAGRETQYF. The CDR3 nucleotides are TGTGCCAGCAGCGTAGGGGCAGGTCGAGAGACCCAGTACTTC.

This clone was counted only a few times. The V and J genes are TRBV6-5 and TRBJ2-7, with 9 bases matching TRBD2. The germline gives CDR1 MNHEY, CDR2 SVGAGI. CDR3 length: 16 amino acids. V shed 0 bases and J 2 bases; nucleotides not matched to a gene: 5. The CDR3 sequence is CASSYSTLAGAYEQYF. The CDR3 bases are TGTGCCAGCAGTTACTCGACTTTAGCGGGAGCCTACGAGCAGTACTTC.

The CDR3 protein is CASGWTSGWETQYF. In DNA form, the CDR3 reads TGCGCCAGCGGATGGACTAGCGGCTGGGAGACCCAGTACTTC. The V gene is TRBV10-2, the J gene TRBJ2-5, with TRBD2 identical over 10 bases. There are 14 residues in the CDR3. V shed 8 bases and J 5 bases; nucleotides not matched to a gene: 8. Per the germline V gene, CDR1 is WSHSY and CDR2 is SAAADI.

This clone appeared a single time. DNA for the CDR3: TGTGCCAGCAGCTATACTAGCGGGAGCGAGCAGTACTTC. Translating it yields CASSYTSGSEQYF. V is TRBV7-9 and J is TRBJ2-7; TRBD2 aligns across 11 bases. The CDR3 consists of 13 residues. V dropped 4 bases and J dropped 6; count of bases not matched to a gene: 2. Germline V lookup: CDR1 SEHNR, CDR2 FQNEAQ (reference sequence).

V and J are TRBV28 and TRBJ2-7, with D possibly being TRBD1 or TRBD2 (7 bases each). In germline, CDR1 is MDHEN, CDR2 SYDVKM. V lost 6 bases and J lost 4, with 16 bases in between. This CDR3 is 14 amino acids long. The CDR3 nucleotides read TGTGCCAGCAGAAACAGGGGAGGGGTATACGAGCAGTACTTC. Its translation: CASRNRGGVYEQYF.

The CDR3 DNA reads TGTGCCAGTAGTCGGCTATCCCACGAGCAGTACTTC. This translates into CASSRLSHEQYF. The chain links TRBV6-4 to TRBJ2-7, with D uncertain. Germline loops: CDR1 MRHNA, CDR2 SNTAGT. V was clipped by 9 bases and J by 5 bases, with 14 bases between them. This CDR3 region has 12 residues.

The chain carries TRBV27 and TRBJ2-6; a possible D gene is TRBD1 (6 bases). This CDR3 is 20 amino acids long. Trimming left V 1 base short and J 0 bases short, with 19 bases between. Germline loops: CDR1 MNHEY, CDR2 SMNVEV (reference sequence). In DNA form, the CDR3 reads TGTGCCAGCAGTTTATTTTCCGGGCGGCCCAGGGGCTCTGGGGCCAACGTCCTGACTTTC. Amino acids: CASSLFSGRPRGSGANVLTF.

This chain links TRBV6-6 with TRBJ2-7; D not certain. This CDR3 is 13 amino acids long. V lost 5 bases and J lost 0, with 8 bases in between. The germline V gene encodes CDR1 MNHNY and CDR2 SVGAGI (reference sequence). The DNA for the CDR3 is TGTGCCAGCAGTCGCACCACCTCCTACGAGCAGTACTTC. Translated: CASSRTTSYEQYF.

The CDR3 sequence is CASSLGPSYEQYF. CDR3 coding DNA: TGTGCCAGTAGTCTCGGACCCTCCTACGAGCAGTACTTC. This chain uses TRBV19 with TRBJ2-7; no firm D call. CDR1 and CDR2 from the germline V gene are LNHDA and SQIVND (reference sequence). The ends were cut back, 5 bases at V and 0 bases at J, with 8 bases in the middle. The CDR3 contains 13 residues.

In DNA, the CDR3 is TGCGCCAGCAGCCTCAGCGGGACCCAATACGAGCAGTACTTC. Translated, it gives CASSLSGTQYEQYF. The rearrangement uses TRBV5-1 and TRBJ2-7, with 7 bases matching TRBD2. V lost 4 bases, J lost 4 bases, and 8 bases stayed unmatched. The CDR3 consists of 14 residues. The V gene's germline CDR1 is SGHRS and CDR2 YFSETQ.

Points on this clone: The sample contains more than one DNA sequence encoding this CDR3. The chain employs TRBV9 and TRBJ2-5, with 11 bases matching TRBD2. Germline values: CDR1 SGDLS, CDR2 YYNGEE. This CDR3 is built from 15 residues. V dropped 0 bases and J dropped 2; count of bases not matched to a gene: 0. CDR3 bases: TGTGCCAGCAGCGTAGGGACTAGCGGGCAAGAGACCCAGTACTTC. It translates to CASSVGTSGQETQYF.